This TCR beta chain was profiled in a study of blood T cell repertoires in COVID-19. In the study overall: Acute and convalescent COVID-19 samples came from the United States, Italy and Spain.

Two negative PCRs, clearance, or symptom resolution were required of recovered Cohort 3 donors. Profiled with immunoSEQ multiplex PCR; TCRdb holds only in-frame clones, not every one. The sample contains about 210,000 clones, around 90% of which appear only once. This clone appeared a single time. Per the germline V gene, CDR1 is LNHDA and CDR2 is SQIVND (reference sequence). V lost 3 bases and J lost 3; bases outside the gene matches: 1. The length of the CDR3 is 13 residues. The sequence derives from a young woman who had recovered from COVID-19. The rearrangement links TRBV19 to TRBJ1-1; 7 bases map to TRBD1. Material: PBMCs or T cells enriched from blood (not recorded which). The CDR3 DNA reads TGTGCCAGTAGTATTACAGGGGACACTGAAGCTTTCTTT. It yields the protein CASSITGDTEAFF.